This T cell receptor (beta chain) emerged from a study of cytomegalovirus exposure and HLA in healthy donors. General study points: A later analysis reportedly found fewer N-insertions in an Asian-associated ancestry cluster than the roughly 670-donor mean. Among TCR beta chains, those listed as cytomegalovirus-associated numbered fewer than 200.

Worth noting for this clone: What it recognizes is unknown.

The PCR contained 60 Vbeta and 13 Jbeta primers. Sequenced by immunoSEQ multiplex PCR; TCRdb stores in-frame clones only, minus some. The profile shows roughly 280,000 clones, under 80% of them singletons. This receptor was taken from a female donor in good health and CMV-seronegative. Sequencing input: PBMCs.

The CDR3 DNA reads as TGTGCCAGCAGTTTATATAGCGGGAGACGCACAGATACGCAGTATTTT. Its protein is CASSLYSGRRTDTQYF. The V and J genes are TRBV28 and TRBJ2-3; TRBD2 aligns across 9 bases. CDR1 and CDR2 (germline): MDHEN, SYDVKM. After removal of 1 base from V and 1 base from J, the junction contained 3 bases not matched to a gene. The CDR3 is made up of 16 amino acids. Drawing the rest from reference TRBV28 and TRBJ2-3, the complete variable domain is DVKVTQSSRYLVKRTGEKVFLECVQDMDHENMFWYRQDPGLGLRLIYFSYDVKMKEKGDIPEGYSVSREKKERFSLILESASTNQTSMYLCASSLYSGRRTDTQYFGPGTRLTVL.